A single sample gave rise to the 9 T cell receptor beta chains below, sequenced in a study of blood T cell repertoires in COVID-19. Measured with immunoSEQ multiplex PCR; TCRdb has only the in-frame clones, and not every one. The sample has some 52,000 clones, roughly 87% seen once; the top ten hold 15%. The source material was peripheral blood. The receptors come from a human donor with active COVID-19. The donor label of this sample is uncertain.

The J gene is TRBJ1-5, the V gene TRBV7-2, with D hard to call. Germline values: CDR1 SGHTA, CDR2 FQGNSA. The CDR3 contains 14 residues. With 0 bases removed from V and 6 bases from J, the gap between germline ends came to 9 bases. The CDR3 sequence is CASSLASTGQPQHF. The CDR3 DNA reads as TGTGCCAGCAGCTTAGCGAGCACGGGTCAGCCCCAGCATTTT.

This clone was detected once. The chain carries TRBV27 and TRBJ2-5; 14 nucleotides agree with TRBD2. The trim removed 6 bases at V and 0 bases at J, leaving 6 bases unmatched. This CDR3 is 17 amino acids long. Germline V CDR1 and CDR2: MNHEY, SMNVEV (reference sequence). This chain's CDR3 is CASSRTSGGIYQETQYF. DNA of the CDR3: TGTGCCAGCAGCCGGACTAGCGGGGGGATATACCAAGAGACCCAGTACTTC.

V usage is TRBV28 and J usage is TRBJ1-6; no clear D. This CDR3 has 14 amino acids. From germline, CDR1 is MDHEN and CDR2 SYDVKM. Trimming cost V 6 bases and J 1 base, with 7 bases left between them. CDR3 DNA: TGTGCCAGCAGGACTGGGTCCTATAATTCACCCCTCCACTTT. This sequence encodes CASRTGSYNSPLHF.

The chain uses TRBV2 and TRBJ1-4; D uncertain. CDR3 length: 12 residues. CDR1 and CDR2 (germline): SNHLY, FYNNEI. Trimming left V 7 bases short and J 8 bases short, with 11 bases between. The CDR3 nucleotides read TGTGCCAGCACATGGGCTTCGGAAAAACTGTTTTTT. Protein product: CASTWASEKLFF. Supplemented by reference TRBV2 and TRBJ1-4, the full variable domain reads EPEVTQTPSHQVTQMGQEVILRCVPISNHLYFYWYRQILGQKVEFLVSFYNNEISEKSEIFDDQFSVERPDGSNFTLKIRSTKLEDSAMYFCASTWASEKLFFGSGTQLSVL.

This clone was observed a few times. The V gene is TRBV7-3, the J gene TRBJ2-7; D remains unclear. Germline V gene sequence: CDR1 SGHTA, CDR2 FQGTGA. The CDR3 consists of 15 residues. Trimming stripped 1 base from V and 5 bases from J, with 15 bases between. CDR3 in DNA: TGTGCCAGCAGCTTAAATCCGGGTAGCATCCACGAGCAGTACTTC. Its protein is CASSLNPGSIHEQYF. Based on the CDR3 plus reference TRBV7-3 and TRBJ2-7, the full variable domain is GAGVSQTPSNKVTEKGKYVELRCDPISGHTALYWYRQSLGQGPEFLIYFQGTGAADDSGLPNDRFFAVRPEGSVSTLKIQRTERGDSAVYLCASSLNPGSIHEQYFGPGTRLTVT.

This rearrangement joins TRBV19 to TRBJ2-6, with TRBD1 matching over 7 bases. The V segment lost 6 bases and the J segment 5 bases; nucleotides outside the gene matches: 19. Germline CDR1 reads LNHDA; CDR2 reads SQIVND (reference sequence). The CDR3 loop spans 19 amino acids. The CDR3 here is CASSGITGDRSGRANVLTF. The CDR3 bases are TGTGCCAGTAGCGGCATAACAGGGGACCGGAGTGGTAGGGCCAACGTCCTGACTTTC.

The chain joins TRBV5-1 to TRBJ1-6, with TRBD1 identical over 7 bases. V trimming: 3 bases; J trimming: 7 bases; junction bases outside the gene matches: 4. Germline V gene sequence: CDR1 SGHRS, CDR2 YFSETQ. The CDR3 has 14 amino acids. CDR3 region: CASSWDSKNSPLHF. In DNA form, the CDR3 reads TGCGCCAGCAGCTGGGACAGCAAAAATTCACCCCTCCACTTT.

The chain is built from TRBV18 and TRBJ2-7; maybe TRBD1 (5 bases). CDR1 and CDR2 from the germline V gene are KGHSH and LQKENI. This CDR3 is 14 amino acids long. V lost 4 bases to trimming and J lost 0 bases, with 10 bases between them. This chain's CDR3 is CASSLGHDSYEQYF. The CDR3 DNA sequence: TGTGCCAGCTCACTAGGACACGACTCCTACGAGCAGTACTTC.

The chain is built from TRBV6-5 and TRBJ2-4; D not resolved. Trimming left V 5 bases short and J 6 bases short, with 8 bases between. CDR1 and CDR2 from the germline V gene are MNHEY and SVGAGI. There are 12 residues in the CDR3. CDR3 protein: CASSPRGNIQYF. CDR3 coding DNA: TGTGCCAGCAGTCCCCGAGGAAACATTCAGTACTTC.